The following is a T cell receptor beta chain sequence with its context. Each individual donor underwent a draw of ten milliliters of peripheral blood. The CDR3 loop spans 15 amino acids. V trimming: 5 bases; J trimming: 2 bases; junction bases outside the gene matches: 2. Germline CDR1 reads KGHDR; CDR2 reads SFDVKD. Through a sample-barcoded 5' primer and a J-beta primer mix, a second PCR was run for roughly 6 to 11 cycles. Every cDNA was tagged by a template-switch adaptor with 12 random nucleotides. TCRdb itself ran the 5' RACE reads through MiXCR, one entry per CDR3 protein. The table lists about 780,000 distinct CDR3 sequences, less than 60% of them singletons. These data originate in a study of blood T cells in healthy people across ages.

The source of this sequence is a man older than 75 in good health. J is TRBJ2-1 and V is TRBV24-1; TRBD1 agrees at 10 bases. The specimen sequenced was blood. The CDR3 coding sequence is TGTGCCACCAGTGGGGACAGGGGCGCCTACAATGAGCAGTTCTTC. Its translation is CATSGDRGAYNEQFF.